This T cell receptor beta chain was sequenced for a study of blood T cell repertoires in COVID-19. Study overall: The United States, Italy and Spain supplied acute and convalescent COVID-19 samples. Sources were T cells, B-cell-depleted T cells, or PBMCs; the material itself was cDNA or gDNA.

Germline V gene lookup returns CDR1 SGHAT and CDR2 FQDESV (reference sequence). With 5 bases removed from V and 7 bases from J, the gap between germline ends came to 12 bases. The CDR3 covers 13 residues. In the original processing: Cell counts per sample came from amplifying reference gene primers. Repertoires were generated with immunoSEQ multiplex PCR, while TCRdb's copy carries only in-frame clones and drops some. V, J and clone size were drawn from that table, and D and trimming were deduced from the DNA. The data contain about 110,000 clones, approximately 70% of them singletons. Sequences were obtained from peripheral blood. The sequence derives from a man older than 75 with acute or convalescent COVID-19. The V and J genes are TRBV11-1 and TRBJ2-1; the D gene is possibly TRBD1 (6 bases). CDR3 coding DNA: TGTGCCAGCAGCACAAGGACAGTAAATGAGCAGTTCTTC. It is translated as CASSTRTVNEQFF.